Presented here are 11 T cell receptor beta chains from one specimen sequenced in a study of T cell responses to AZD1222 COVID-19 vaccine. The table came from immunoSEQ multiplex PCR; TCRdb's copy has only in-frame clones and leaves some out. The sample has some 150,000 clones, about nine tenths seen once; the top ten hold 1.5% to 2%. The material was peripheral blood, obtained on day 0 of AZD1222 vaccination. Receptor source: an adult in good health.

The rearrangement joins TRBV4-1 to TRBJ2-3; 7 positions agree with TRBD2. The CDR3 covers 14 residues. V lost 5 bases, J lost 2 bases, and 4 bases stayed unmatched. The germline CDR1 and CDR2 sequences are MGHRA and YSYEKL. The DNA of the CDR3 is TGCGCCAGCAGCGGTCGGGAGGACACAGATACGCAGTATTTT. Its protein product is CASSGREDTDTQYF.

This chain uses TRBV28 with TRBJ1-3, with TRBD1 matching 7 bases. The V and J ends lost 4 bases and 5 bases, in that order; junction bases with no gene match: 8. The CDR3 runs 15 residues. The germline V gene encodes CDR1 MDHEN and CDR2 SYDVKM. CDR3 coding DNA: TGTGCCAGCAGTTCGGGACAGCTGGTTAGAAACACCATATATTTT. As protein: CASSSGQLVRNTIYF. The full variable domain, its missing parts supplied by reference TRBV28 and TRBJ1-3, is DVKVTQSSRYLVKRTGEKVFLECVQDMDHENMFWYRQDPGLGLRLIYFSYDVKMKEKGDIPEGYSVSREKKERFSLILESASTNQTSMYLCASSSGQLVRNTIYFGEGSWLTVV.

The chain employs TRBV2 and TRBJ1-1, with a possible D match to TRBD1 (5 bases). Germline V gives CDR1 SNHLY, CDR2 FYNNEI. V lost 7 bases to trimming and J lost 2 bases, with 11 bases between them. The CDR3 is 13 amino acids. The CDR3 sequence is CASKRQGNTEAFF. In DNA, the CDR3 is TGTGCCAGCAAGCGGCAGGGAAACACTGAAGCTTTCTTT.

The rearrangement uses TRBV30 and TRBJ2-1; TRBD1 matches 10 bases. The length of the CDR3 is 15 residues. Per the germline V gene, CDR1 is GTSNPN and CDR2 is SVGIG (reference sequence). After removal of 3 bases from V and 3 bases from J, the junction contained 5 bases not matched to a gene. The CDR3 nucleotides are TGTGCCTGGAGCCAGACAGGGGGCATCTACAATGAGCAGTTCTTC. Its translation is CAWSQTGGIYNEQFF.

The chain links TRBV9 to TRBJ2-1; 10 bases fit TRBD2. J was trimmed by 4 bases and V by 5 bases; bases with no gene match: 6. The germline V gene encodes CDR1 SGDLS and CDR2 YYNGEE. This CDR3 is 15 amino acids long. For the CDR3, the DNA is TGTGCCAGCAGTGAAGGGACTAGCGTATACAATGAGCAGTTCTTC. Amino acid sequence: CASSEGTSVYNEQFF. The full variable domain, its missing parts supplied by reference TRBV9 and TRBJ2-1, is DSGVTQTPKHLITATGQRVTLRCSPRSGDLSVYWYQQSLDQGLQFLIQYYNGEERAKGNILERFSAQQFPDLHSELNLSSLELGDSALYFCASSEGTSVYNEQFFGPGTRLTVL.

V gene TRBV25-1 combines with J gene TRBJ1-4, with TRBD1 as a possible D gene (5 bases). The germline V and J ends were trimmed by 6 bases and 4 bases, with 9 bases remaining between them. In germline, CDR1 is MGHDK, CDR2 SYGVNS. The CDR3 consists of 13 residues. CDR3 protein: CASRGRINEKLFF. The CDR3 bases are TGTGCCAGCAGGGGGCGGATTAATGAAAAACTGTTTTTT.

CDR3 bases: TGCGCCAGCAGACCCCATCTAGCGGATGAGACCCAGTACTTC. Amino acid sequence: CASRPHLADETQYF. The chain recombines TRBV5-1 with TRBJ2-5, with TRBD2 matching 7 bases. This CDR3 region has 14 residues. V gave up 5 bases and J gave up 5 bases; unmatched junction bases: 9. Germline V gene sequence: CDR1 SGHRS, CDR2 YFSETQ. Looking up the rest from reference TRBV5-1 and TRBJ2-5 gives the full variable domain: KAGVTQTPRYLIKTRGQQVTLSCSPISGHRSVSWYQQTPGQGLQFLFEYFSETQRNKGNFPGRFSGRQFSNSRSEMNVSTLELGDSALYLCASRPHLADETQYFGPGTRLLVL.

This sequence joins TRBV18 and TRBJ2-2; no clear D. This CDR3 is built from 15 residues. CDR1 KGHSH and CDR2 LQKENI come from the germline V gene. Trimming pared 2 bases from V and 2 bases from J, leaving 9 bases between. CDR3 coding DNA: TGTGCCAGCTCACCATGGCTAGGTAACACCGGGGAGCTGTTTTTT. This encodes CASSPWLGNTGELFF.

V and J are TRBV5-6 and TRBJ2-1; 11 bases are a match to TRBD2. V lost 6 bases and J lost 4; bases outside the gene matches: 9. The CDR3 consists of 16 residues. Germline V gives CDR1 SGHDT, CDR2 YYEEEE. The CDR3 loop is CASTLPGTSGYNEQFF. The CDR3 nucleotides read TGTGCCAGCACCCTTCCCGGGACTAGCGGATACAATGAGCAGTTCTTC.

This chain joins TRBV4-3 and TRBJ1-2; 9 bases are shared with TRBD1. Germline trimming cut 2 bases from V and 4 bases from J; bases unmatched to any gene: 5. The CDR3 is 15 residues long. Germline CDR1 and CDR2: LGHNA and YSLEER. CDR3 DNA: TGCGCCAGCAGCCAATGGGGACAGGGATTCTATGGCTACACCTTC. This codes for CASSQWGQGFYGYTF.

This clone is a singleton in its sample. As DNA, the CDR3 is TGTGCCAGCAGCAAACAGGGGGGGTCCACTGAAGCTTTCTTT. It translates to CASSKQGGSTEAFF. This chain links TRBV7-9 with TRBJ1-1; TRBD1 matches at 8 bases. The CDR3 sequence is 14 residues long. V lost 5 bases, J lost 4 bases, and 6 bases stayed unmatched. From germline, CDR1 is SEHNR and CDR2 FQNEAQ (reference sequence).